The clone carrying this TCR beta chain was found a few times. Its antigen is as yet unknown. The TCRbeta library was prepared with unique molecular identifiers. TCRdb re-called the PCR reads through MiXCR, storing one row per CDR3 protein. The sample shows about 210,000 distinct CDR3 sequences, roughly 15% of them seen only once. The CDR3 sequence is 14 residues long. V trimming: 0 bases; J trimming: 10 bases; junction bases outside the gene matches: 6. Germline V CDR1 and CDR2: SGHDN, FVKESK. The source of the sample is a study of T-cell reconstitution after alpha-beta-depleted transplantation in children. Study conclusions and caveats: Alpha-beta T cells present about two months after transplant were reported to originate from several hundred expanded graft clones. Several patients had high TCRbeta diversity at day 60; it came from surviving recipient T cells and thymic progenitors. T-cell numbers and diversity, one year after transplant, stemmed largely from T cells that were newly produced.

The sample was PBMCs, mostly from graft donor cells, taken 360 days after TCRalphabeta/CD19-depleted stem cell transplant. This chain uses TRBV14 with TRBJ2-1, with 7 nucleotides matching TRBD1. The TCR comes from a male patient aged 2 to 9 who had a stem cell transplant for acute lymphoblastic leukemia, so the T cells may come from the graft donor. The CDR3 reads CASSQDTGVGEQFF. CDR3 DNA: TGTGCCAGCAGCCAAGATACAGGGGTGGGAGAGCAGTTCTTC.